This T cell receptor (beta chain) was obtained from a study of blood T cell repertoires in COVID-19. Study background: Sites across the United States, Italy and Spain contributed samples from acute and convalescent COVID-19.

CDR1 is SGHVS, CDR2 FQNEAQ, per germline. The trim removed 5 bases at V and 10 bases at J, leaving 7 bases unmatched. The CDR3 consists of 14 residues. Under the authors' procedure: Amplifying reference gene primers gave estimates of nucleated cell counts. Method: immunoSEQ multiplex PCR; TCRdb's copy keeps in-frame clones and lacks some. The V and J calls and clone size come from that table; D and trimming were worked out from the DNA. Of some 52,000 clones in the sample, around 84% were seen once. This chain connects TRBV7-8 to TRBJ2-1, with 11 nucleotides matching TRBD1. This sequence was found in a human donor in a cohort sampled during active COVID-19. The sequenced material came from peripheral blood. The CDR3 region is CASSPWDRGKEQFF. The CDR3 nucleotides are TGTGCCAGCAGCCCGTGGGACAGGGGGAAGGAGCAGTTCTTC.